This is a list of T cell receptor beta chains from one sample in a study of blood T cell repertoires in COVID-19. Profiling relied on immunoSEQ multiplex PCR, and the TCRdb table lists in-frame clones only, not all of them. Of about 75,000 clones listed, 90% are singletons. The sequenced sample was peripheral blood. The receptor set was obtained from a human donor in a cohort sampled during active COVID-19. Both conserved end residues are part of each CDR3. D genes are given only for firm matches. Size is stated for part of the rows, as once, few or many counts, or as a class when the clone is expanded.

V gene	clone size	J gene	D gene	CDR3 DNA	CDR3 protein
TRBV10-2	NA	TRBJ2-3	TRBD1	TGCGCCAGCAAGCAGGGGGTCCCCGATTATCCCACAGATACGCAGTATTTT	CASKQGVPDYPTDTQYF
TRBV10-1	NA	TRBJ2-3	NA	TGCGCCAGCAGTGAGCCCTCGGGGGAGAAGGAACTCGTCACAGATACGCAGTATTTT	CASSEPSGEKELVTDTQYF
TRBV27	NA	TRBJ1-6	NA	TGTGCCAGCAGTTTATATGGGGGGACGGCTAGGAGCTCCTATAATTCACCCCTCCACTTT	CASSLYGGTARSSYNSPLHF
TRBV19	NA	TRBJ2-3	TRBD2	TGTGCCAGTAGTAGGACTAGCGGGGGAACAGATACGCAGTATTTT	CASSRTSGGTDTQYF
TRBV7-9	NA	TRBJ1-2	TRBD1	TGTGCCAGCAGCTTAGTTGGGACAGGGATGGATGGCTACACCTTC	CASSLVGTGMDGYTF
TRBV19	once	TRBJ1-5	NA	TGTGCCAGTAGTATAGGAGATCAGCCCCAGCATTTT	CASSIGDQPQHF
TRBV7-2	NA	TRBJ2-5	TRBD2	TGTGCCAGCAGCTCTTTAGCGGGGGGGCTTAAACAAGAGACCCAGTACTTC	CASSSLAGGLKQETQYF
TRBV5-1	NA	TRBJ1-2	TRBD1	TGCGCCAGCAGCCTCGCACAGGGGACGACCTATGGCTACACCTTC	CASSLAQGTTYGYTF
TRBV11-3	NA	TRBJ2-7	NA	TGTGCCAGCAGCAAGGGGCCACCCTACGAGCAGTACTTC	CASSKGPPYEQYF
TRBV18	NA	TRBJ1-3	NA	TGTGCCAGCTCACCAATTGGCGGTAACTCTGGAAACACCATATATTTT	CASSPIGGNSGNTIYF
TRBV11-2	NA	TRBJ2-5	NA	TGTGCCAGCAGCTTAGTGCGGCAAGAGACCCAGTACTTC	CASSLVRQETQYF
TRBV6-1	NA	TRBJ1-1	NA	TGTGCCAGCAGTGAAGCGGACCAGGGTTGGAGCACTGAAGCTTTCTTT	CASSEADQGWSTEAFF
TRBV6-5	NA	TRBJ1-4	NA	TGTGCCAGCAGACAAGGGGGGGATGAAAAACTGTTTTTT	CASRQGGDEKLFF
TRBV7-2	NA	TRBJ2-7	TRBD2	TGTGCCAGCAGCTATTTAGCGGGGGTAAGGGAGCAGTACTTC	CASSYLAGVREQYF
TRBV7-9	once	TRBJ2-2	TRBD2	TGTGCCAGCAGCTTAGGGGGACTAGCCGTCGGGGAGCTGTTTTTT	CASSLGGLAVGELFF
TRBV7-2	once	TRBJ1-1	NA	TGTGCCAGCAGCTTTGGGGCGAACACTGAAGCTTTCTTT	CASSFGANTEAFF
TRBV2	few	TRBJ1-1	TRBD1	TGTGCCAGCAGTCTCGACAGGGTAAAAGCTTTCTTT	CASSLDRVKAFF
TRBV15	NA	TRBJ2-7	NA	TGTGCCACCAGCGAATCCGGGTTCCCCTACGAGCAGTACTTC	CATSESGFPYEQYF
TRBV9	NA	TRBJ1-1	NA	TGTGCCAGCAGCGTACAGGGGAGCACTGAAGCTTTCTTT	CASSVQGSTEAFF
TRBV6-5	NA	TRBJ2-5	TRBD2	TGTGCCAGCAGAATAGCGGGGTTCAGGGAGACCCAGTACTTC	CASRIAGFRETQYF
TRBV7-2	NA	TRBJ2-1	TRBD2	TGTGCCAGCAGCCACGGGACTAGCGGGACCCGCTCCTACAATGAGCAGTTCTTC	CASSHGTSGTRSYNEQFF
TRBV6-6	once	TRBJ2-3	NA	TGTGCCAGCAGAGTGGGGCAGGGGACAGATACGCAGTATTTT	CASRVGQGTDTQYF
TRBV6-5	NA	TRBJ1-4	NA	TGTGCCAGCAGTTACGGGGGGGGAGGGAGTAAAAAACTGTTTTTT	CASSYGGGGSKKLFF
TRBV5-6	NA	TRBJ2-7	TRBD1	TGTGCCAGCAGCCGCACAGGGGCCGAGCAGTACTTC	CASSRTGAEQYF
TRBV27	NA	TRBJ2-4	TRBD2	TGTGCCAGCAGTTTATTCCCGGGAGGGGCCAAAAACATTCAGTACTTC	CASSLFPGGAKNIQYF
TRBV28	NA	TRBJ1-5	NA	TGTGCCAGCATGGGGGGGGTTTACGCCAATCAGCCCCAGCATTTT	CASMGGVYANQPQHF
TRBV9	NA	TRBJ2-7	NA	TGTGCCAGCAGCGTAGGCGTGGGGGGACAGATCATCACACAAGAGCAGTACTTC	CASSVGVGGQIITQEQYF
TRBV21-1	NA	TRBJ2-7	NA	TGTGCCAGCAGGAACGGGGGGGCGCCAGGTTACGAGCAGTACTTC	CASRNGGAPGYEQYF